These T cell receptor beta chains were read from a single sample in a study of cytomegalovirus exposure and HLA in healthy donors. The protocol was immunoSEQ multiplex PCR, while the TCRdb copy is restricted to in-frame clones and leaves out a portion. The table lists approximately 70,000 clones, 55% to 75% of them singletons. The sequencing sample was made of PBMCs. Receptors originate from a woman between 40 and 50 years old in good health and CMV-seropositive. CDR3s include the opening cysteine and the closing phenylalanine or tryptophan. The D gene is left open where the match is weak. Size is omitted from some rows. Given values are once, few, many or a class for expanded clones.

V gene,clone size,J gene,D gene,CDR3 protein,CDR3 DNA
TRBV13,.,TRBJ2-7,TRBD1,CASSSRGTGGTYEQYF,TGTGCCAGCAGCTCCCGCGGGACAGGGGGCACCTACGAGCAGTACTTC
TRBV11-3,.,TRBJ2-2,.,CASSTLLLGSTGELFF,TGTGCCAGCAGCACGCTACTTTTGGGCAGCACCGGGGAGCTGTTTTTT
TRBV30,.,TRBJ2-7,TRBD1,CAWKRGTGPYEQYF,TGTGCCTGGAAACGGGGGACAGGGCCCTACGAGCAGTACTTC
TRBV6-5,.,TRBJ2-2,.,CASSYAGAGELFF,TGTGCCAGCAGTTACGCGGGCGCCGGGGAGCTGTTTTTT
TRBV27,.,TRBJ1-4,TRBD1,CASRPAGQGGEKLFF,TGTGCCAGCAGGCCCGCGGGACAGGGAGGTGAAAAACTGTTTTTT
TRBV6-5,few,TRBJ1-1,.,CASSYRKRKDTEAFF,TGTGCCAGCAGTTATCGGAAGAGGAAGGACACTGAAGCTTTCTTT
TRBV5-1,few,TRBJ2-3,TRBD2,CASSFLLAGSTDTQYF,TGCGCCAGCAGCTTTCTACTAGCGGGAAGCACAGATACGCAGTATTTT
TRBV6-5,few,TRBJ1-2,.,CASSADRNYGYTF,TGTGCCAGCAGTGCGGACAGAAACTATGGCTACACCTTC
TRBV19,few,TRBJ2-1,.,CASSSTSWNEQFF,TGTGCCAGTAGCTCGACTAGTTGGAATGAGCAGTTCTTC
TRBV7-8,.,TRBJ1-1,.,CASSFRGKGAEAFF,TGTGCCAGCAGCTTTCGAGGAAAAGGGGCTGAAGCTTTCTTT
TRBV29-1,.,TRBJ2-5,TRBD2,CSVLQGLAGGETQYF,TGCAGCGTCCTACAGGGGCTAGCGGGGGGAGAGACCCAGTACTTC
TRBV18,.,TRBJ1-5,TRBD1,CASSPGTGANQPQHF,TGTGCCAGCTCACCCGGGACAGGGGCCAATCAGCCCCAGCATTTT
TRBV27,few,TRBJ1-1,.,CASIGGFGNTEAFF,TGTGCCAGCATCGGGGGGTTCGGGAACACTGAAGCTTTCTTT
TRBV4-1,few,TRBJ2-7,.,CASSQGGAGMSYEQYF,TGCGCCAGCAGCCAAGGAGGGGCGGGGATGTCCTACGAGCAGTACTTC
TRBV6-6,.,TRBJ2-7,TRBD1,CASTGQGLSYEQYF,TGTGCCAGCACGGGACAGGGCCTCTCCTACGAGCAGTACTTC
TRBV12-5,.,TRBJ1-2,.,CASGADSGYGYTF,TGTGCTAGTGGGGCTGACAGTGGCTATGGCTACACCTTC
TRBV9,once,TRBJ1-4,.,CASSVGAAATNEKLFF,TGTGCCAGCAGCGTAGGGGCCGCTGCAACTAATGAAAAACTGTTTTTT
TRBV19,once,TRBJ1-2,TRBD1,CARTGGSNYGYTF,TGTGCCAGAACAGGGGGTAGCAACTATGGCTACACCTTC
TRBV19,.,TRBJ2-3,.,CASSQLNRETDTQYF,TGTGCCAGTTCCCAACTAAACAGGGAGACAGATACGCAGTATTTT
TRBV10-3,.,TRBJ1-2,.,CAISETGTRNPLRGYTF,TGTGCCATCAGCGAGACCGGGACAAGGAACCCCTTAAGGGGCTACACCTTC
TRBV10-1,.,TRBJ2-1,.,CASSFTSDRGNEQFF,TGCGCCAGCAGCTTCACTAGCGACAGGGGCAATGAGCAGTTCTTC
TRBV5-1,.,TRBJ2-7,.,CASSLEATKYEQYF,TGCGCCAGCAGCTTGGAGGCGACAAAGTACGAGCAGTACTTC
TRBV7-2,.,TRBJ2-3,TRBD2,CASSPGLAGEQDTQYF,TGTGCCAGCAGCCCCGGACTAGCGGGGGAACAAGATACGCAGTATTTT
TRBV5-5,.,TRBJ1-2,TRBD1,CASSLWTGASGSYGYTF,TGTGCCAGCAGCTTATGGACAGGAGCCTCGGGGTCTTATGGCTACACCTTC
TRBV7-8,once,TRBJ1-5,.,CASSLGGGNSNQPQHF,TGTGCCAGCAGCTTAGGAGGGGGTAATAGCAATCAGCCCCAGCATTTT
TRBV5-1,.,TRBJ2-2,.,CASGYGLNTGELFF,TGCGCCAGCGGATACGGACTGAACACCGGGGAGCTGTTTTTT
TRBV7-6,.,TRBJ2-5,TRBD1,CASSPPDRVATQYF,TGTGCCAGCAGCCCCCCGGACAGGGTAGCGACCCAGTACTTC
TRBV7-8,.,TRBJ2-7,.,CASSRLGYEQYF,TGTGCCAGCAGCCGACTAGGGTACGAGCAGTACTTC
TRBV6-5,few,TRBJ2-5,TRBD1,CASRGAGTGLETQYF,TGTGCCAGCAGGGGAGCCGGGACAGGGCTAGAGACCCAGTACTTC
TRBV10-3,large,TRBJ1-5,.,CAISEPGNNQPQHF,TGTGCCATCAGTGAACCCGGGAACAATCAGCCCCAGCATTTT
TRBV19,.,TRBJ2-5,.,CASSIDRVQETQYF,TGTGCCAGTAGTATAGACAGGGTCCAAGAGACCCAGTACTTC
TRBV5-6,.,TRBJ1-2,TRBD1,CASSPLGQGSLQNYGYTF,TGTGCCAGCAGCCCACTCGGACAGGGGTCCCTCCAAAATTATGGCTACACCTTC
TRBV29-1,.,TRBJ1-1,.,CSVLGSTEAFF,TGCAGCGTCCTCGGGAGCACTGAAGCTTTCTTT
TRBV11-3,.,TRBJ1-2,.,CASSSRWGDGYTF,TGTGCCAGCAGCTCCCGATGGGGGGATGGCTACACCTTC
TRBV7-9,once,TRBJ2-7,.,CASSAGGQIYEQYF,TGTGCCAGCAGCGCCGGGGGACAGATCTACGAGCAGTACTTC
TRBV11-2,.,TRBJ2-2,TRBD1,CASRGLTGAVTGELFF,TGTGCCAGCAGGGGTCTGACAGGGGCGGTCACCGGGGAGCTGTTTTTT
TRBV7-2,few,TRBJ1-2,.,CASSLFGGGAYGYTF,TGTGCCAGCAGCTTATTTGGGGGAGGGGCCTATGGCTACACCTTC
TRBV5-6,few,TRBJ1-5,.,CASSLGYGVNQPQHF,TGTGCCAGCAGCTTGGGTTACGGTGTCAATCAGCCCCAGCATTTT
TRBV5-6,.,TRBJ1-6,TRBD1,CASSFGTGGNSPLHF,TGTGCCAGCAGCTTCGGGACAGGAGGTAATTCACCCCTCCACTTT
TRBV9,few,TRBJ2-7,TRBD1,CASSGGTGDYYEQYF,TGTGCCAGCAGCGGTGGGACAGGCGACTACTACGAGCAGTACTTC
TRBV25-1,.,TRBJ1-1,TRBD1,CASSPSGGVTEAFF,TGTGCCAGCAGTCCTTCAGGGGGTGTCACTGAAGCTTTCTTT
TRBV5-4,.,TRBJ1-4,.,CASSLVAGSEEKLFF,TGTGCCAGCAGCTTGGTGGCGGGCTCAGAAGAAAAACTGTTTTTT
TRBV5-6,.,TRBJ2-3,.,CASSLEAAGQTDTQYF,TGTGCCAGCAGCTTGGAGGCGGCGGGGCAGACAGATACGCAGTATTTT
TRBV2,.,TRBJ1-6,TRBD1,CASWDSRSSYNSPLHF,TGTGCCAGCTGGGACAGTAGGAGCTCCTATAATTCACCCCTCCACTTT
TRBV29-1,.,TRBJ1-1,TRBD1,CSVADRGFEKTEAFF,TGCAGCGTCGCCGACAGGGGGTTTGAGAAAACTGAAGCTTTCTTT
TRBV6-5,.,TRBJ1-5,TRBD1,CASRKTGYDNQPQHF,TGTGCCAGCAGGAAGACAGGGTATGACAATCAGCCCCAGCATTTT
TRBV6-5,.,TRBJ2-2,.,CASTWRQGGGELFF,TGTGCCAGCACTTGGCGACAAGGTGGCGGGGAGCTGTTTTTT
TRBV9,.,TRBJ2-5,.,CASSVDRWETQYF,TGTGCCAGCAGCGTAGACAGGTGGGAGACCCAGTACTTC
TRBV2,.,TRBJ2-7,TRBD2,CASTQGGGAVEQYF,TGTGCCAGCACGCAGGGCGGGGGGGCGGTCGAGCAGTACTTC
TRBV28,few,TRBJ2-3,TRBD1,CASSPGTAGDTQYF,TGTGCCAGCAGTCCAGGGACAGCCGGGGATACGCAGTATTTT
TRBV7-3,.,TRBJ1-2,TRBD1,CASSSGQDYGYTF,TGTGCCAGCAGCTCGGGACAGGACTATGGCTACACCTTC
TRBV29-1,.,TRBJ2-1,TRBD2,CSVAPGTSGGNEQFF,TGCAGCGTTGCCCCCGGGACTAGCGGGGGGAATGAGCAGTTCTTC
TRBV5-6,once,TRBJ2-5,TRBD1,CTSSLSGGETQYF,TGTACCAGCAGCTTGTCAGGGGGAGAGACCCAGTACTTC
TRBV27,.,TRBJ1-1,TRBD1,CASSFMTGGSYTEAFF,TGTGCCAGCAGTTTTATGACAGGGGGCTCTTACACTGAAGCTTTCTTT
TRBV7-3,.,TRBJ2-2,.,CASRLSVEPTNTGELFF,TGTGCCAGCAGATTAAGTGTAGAACCCACGAACACCGGGGAGCTGTTTTTT